Below are 2 T cell receptor beta chains sequenced from a single sample in a study of blood T cell repertoires in COVID-19 (dated by TCRdb to 2019 to 2021). Library generation was performed with the immunoSEQ multiplex PCR assay. TCRdb's version of the immuneACCESS table is confined to in-frame rearrangements and falls short of the full clone set. An unresolved V gene accounts for under half of the shortfall where checked; the remainder is of unknown origin. In all, the sample holds hundreds of thousands of clones, and approximately 83% of those were seen once. The ten largest make up around 2.3% of the sample. The sample taken for sequencing was peripheral blood. The receptor set was obtained from a woman in her forties with active or convalescent COVID-19.

This chain connects TRBV10-3 to TRBJ2-7, with D maybe TRBD1 (6 bases). Germline assignment: CDR1 ENHRY and CDR2 SYGVKD. The CDR3 has 14 residues. Between the trimmed V and J ends, which lost 0 bases and 3 bases, there was a span of 9 bases. The chain's CDR3 is CAISESQGFYEQYF. CDR3 nucleotide sequence: TGTGCCATCAGTGAGTCACAGGGCTTCTACGAGCAGTACTTC.

The V gene is TRBV6-6, the J gene TRBJ1-4; 10 bases are a match to TRBD1. Germline V CDR1 and CDR2: MNHNY, SVGAGI (reference sequence). The junction had 6 bases not matched to a gene; V was cut back by 7 bases and J by 7 bases. The CDR3 runs to 14 residues. This chain's CDR3 is CASKPGTGVEKLFF. CDR3 nucleotides: TGTGCCAGCAAACCCGGGACAGGGGTTGAAAAACTGTTTTTT.